Listed below are T cell receptor beta chains from one sample, sequenced in a study of vaccination and CD4 T cells after COVID-19. From the PCR reads, TCRdb called clonotypes with MiXCR, one entry per CDR3 protein. The sample carries over 15,000 distinct CDR3 sequences, roughly 56% recorded once. Their cognate antigens are unknown. Specimen: CD4+ T cells from blood, cultured in vitro. All receptors derive from a human donor who had recovered from COVID-19. CDR3s include the opening cysteine and the closing phenylalanine or tryptophan. The D gene is left open where the match is weak. Not every row has a clone size; where given, it reads once, few, many or a size class.

-	TRBV7-2	-	TRBJ2-4	15	CASSSPGLGRNIQYF	TGTGCCAGCAGCTCACCTGGGTTGGGTCGAAACATTCAGTACTTC
TRBD1	TRBV2	-	TRBJ2-7	15	CASSPLGQGTREQYF	TGTGCCAGCAGTCCCCTAGGACAGGGTACCCGCGAGCAGTACTTC
-	TRBV20-1	few	TRBJ2-5	15	CSAEVFGHLQETQYF	TGCAGTGCGGAGGTCTTCGGCCACCTCCAAGAGACCCAGTACTTC
TRBD2	TRBV7-2	few	TRBJ2-1	15	CASRTQRGGRNEQFF	TGTGCCAGCAGGACACAGCGGGGGGGCCGCAATGAGCAGTTCTTC
-	TRBV10-3	-	TRBJ2-3	13	CAISEGSADTQYF	TGTGCCATCAGTGAAGGGTCGGCAGATACGCAGTATTTT
-	TRBV12-3/TRBV12-4	once	TRBJ1-5	14	CASSLARGQQPQHF	TGTGCCAGCAGTTTAGCCAGGGGCCAACAGCCCCAGCATTTT
TRBD2	TRBV11-2	-	TRBJ2-5	19	CASSRHVPSTSGSPETQYF	TGTGCCAGCAGCCGACACGTCCCGTCGACTAGCGGGAGTCCGGAGACCCAGTACTTC
TRBD1	TRBV28	once	TRBJ1-2	14	CASSGQGGAYGYTF	TGTGCCAGCAGTGGGCAGGGGGGAGCCTATGGCTACACCTTC
TRBD2	TRBV24-1	-	TRBJ2-3	17	CATSDLSAGEDWNTQYF	TGTGCCACCAGTGATCTTAGTGCGGGAGAGGATTGGAATACGCAGTATTTT
-	TRBV21-1	medium-sized	TRBJ1-5	16	CASANTQGGCNQPQHF	TGTGCCAGCGCCAATACTCAGGGGGGATGCAATCAGCCCCAGCATTTT
TRBD2	TRBV7-3	few	TRBJ2-3	15	CASSLDAGVTDTQYF	TGTGCCAGCAGCTTAGACGCGGGGGTCACAGATACGCAGTATTTT
-	TRBV12-3/TRBV12-4	-	TRBJ1-1	13	CASRRKLNTEAFF	TGTGCCAGCAGGCGTAAGCTGAACACTGAAGCTTTCTTT
-	TRBV7-8	-	TRBJ1-6	14	CASSLAEGRRPLHF	TGTGCCAGCAGCCTAGCGGAGGGGAGGCGACCCCTCCACTTT
-	TRBV20-1	few	TRBJ2-2	15	CSAFRGGPDTGELFF	TGCAGTGCTTTCAGGGGTGGGCCGGACACCGGGGAGCTGTTTTTT